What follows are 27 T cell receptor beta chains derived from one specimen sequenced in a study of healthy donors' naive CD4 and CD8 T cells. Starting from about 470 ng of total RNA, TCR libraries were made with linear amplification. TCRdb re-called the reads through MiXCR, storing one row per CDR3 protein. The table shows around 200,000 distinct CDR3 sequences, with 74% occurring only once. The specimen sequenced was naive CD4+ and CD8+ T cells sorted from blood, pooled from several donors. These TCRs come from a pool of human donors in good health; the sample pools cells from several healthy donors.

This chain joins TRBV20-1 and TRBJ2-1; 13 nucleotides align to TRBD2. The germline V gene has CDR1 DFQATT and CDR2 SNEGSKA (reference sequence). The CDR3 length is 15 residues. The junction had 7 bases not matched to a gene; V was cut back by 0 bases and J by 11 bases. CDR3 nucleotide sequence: TGCAGTGCTAGAGATAAACTAGCGGGAGGGGGCAAGCAGTTCTTC. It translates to CSARDKLAGGGKQFF.

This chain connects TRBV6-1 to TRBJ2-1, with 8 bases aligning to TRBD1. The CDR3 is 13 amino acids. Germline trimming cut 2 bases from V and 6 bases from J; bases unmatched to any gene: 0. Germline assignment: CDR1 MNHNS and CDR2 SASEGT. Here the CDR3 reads CASSETGGNEQFF. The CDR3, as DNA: TGTGCCAGCAGTGAAACAGGGGGCAATGAGCAGTTCTTC.

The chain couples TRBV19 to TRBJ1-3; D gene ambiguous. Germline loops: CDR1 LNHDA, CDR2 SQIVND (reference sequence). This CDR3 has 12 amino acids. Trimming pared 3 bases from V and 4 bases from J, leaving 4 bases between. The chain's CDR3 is CASSMNGNTIYF. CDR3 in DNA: TGTGCCAGTAGTATGAACGGAAACACCATATATTTT.

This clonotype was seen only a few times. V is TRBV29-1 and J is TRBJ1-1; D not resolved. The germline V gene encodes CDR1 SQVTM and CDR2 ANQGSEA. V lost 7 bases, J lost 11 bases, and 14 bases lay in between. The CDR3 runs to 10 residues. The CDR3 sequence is CSADLEPAFF. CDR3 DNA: TGCAGCGCAGACCTCGAGCCGGCTTTCTTT.

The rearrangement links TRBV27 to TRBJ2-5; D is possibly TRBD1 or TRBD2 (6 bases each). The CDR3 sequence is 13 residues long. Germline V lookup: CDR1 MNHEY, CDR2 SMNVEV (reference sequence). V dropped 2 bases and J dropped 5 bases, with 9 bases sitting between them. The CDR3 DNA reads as TGTGCCAGCAGTTTAAGGGGGAGGGAGACCCAGTACTTC. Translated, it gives CASSLRGRETQYF.

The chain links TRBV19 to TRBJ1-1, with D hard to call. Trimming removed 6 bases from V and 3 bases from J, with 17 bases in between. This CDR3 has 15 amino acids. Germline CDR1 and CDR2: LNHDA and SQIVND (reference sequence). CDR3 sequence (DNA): TGTGCCAGTAGCCCTTCGGGTCGGAGGGACACTGAAGCTTTCTTT. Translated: CASSPSGRRDTEAFF.

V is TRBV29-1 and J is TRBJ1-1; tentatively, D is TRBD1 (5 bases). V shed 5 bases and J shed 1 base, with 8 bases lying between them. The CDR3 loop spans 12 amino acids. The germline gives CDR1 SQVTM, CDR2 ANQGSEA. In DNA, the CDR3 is TGCAGCGTTTGGCAGGGGAACACTGAAGCTTTCTTT. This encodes CSVWQGNTEAFF.

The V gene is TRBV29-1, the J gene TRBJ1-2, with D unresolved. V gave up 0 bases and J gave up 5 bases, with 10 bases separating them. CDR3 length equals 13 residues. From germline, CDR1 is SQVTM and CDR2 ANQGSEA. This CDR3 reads CSVEEYQDYGYTF. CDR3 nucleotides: TGCAGCGTTGAAGAGTATCAGGATTATGGCTACACCTTC.

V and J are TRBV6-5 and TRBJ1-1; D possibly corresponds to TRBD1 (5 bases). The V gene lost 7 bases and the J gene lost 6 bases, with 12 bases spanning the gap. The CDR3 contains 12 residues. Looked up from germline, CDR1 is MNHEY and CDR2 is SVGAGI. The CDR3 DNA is TGTGCCAGCAACCAACCAGGGTCTGAAGCTTTCTTT. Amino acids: CASNQPGSEAFF.

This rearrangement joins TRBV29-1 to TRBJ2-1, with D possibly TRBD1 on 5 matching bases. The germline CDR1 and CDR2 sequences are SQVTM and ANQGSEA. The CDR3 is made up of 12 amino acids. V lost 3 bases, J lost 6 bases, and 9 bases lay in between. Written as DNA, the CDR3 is TGCAGCGTTGACAGGGTTGGCAATGAGCAGTTCTTC. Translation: CSVDRVGNEQFF.

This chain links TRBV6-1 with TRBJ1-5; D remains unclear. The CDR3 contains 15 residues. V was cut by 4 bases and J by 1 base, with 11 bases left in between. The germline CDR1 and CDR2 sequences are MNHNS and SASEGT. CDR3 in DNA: TGTGCCAGCAGTGGGGAGGGCATAAGCAATCAGCCCCAGCATTTT. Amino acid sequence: CASSGEGISNQPQHF.

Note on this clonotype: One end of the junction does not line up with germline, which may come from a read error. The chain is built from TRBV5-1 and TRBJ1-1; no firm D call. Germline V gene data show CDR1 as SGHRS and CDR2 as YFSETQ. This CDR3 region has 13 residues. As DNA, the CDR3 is TGTGCCAGCAGTTTTCGTCTTAGGACTGAAGCTTTCTTT. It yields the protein CASSFRLRTEAFF. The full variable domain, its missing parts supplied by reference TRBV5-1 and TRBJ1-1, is KAGVTQTPRYLIKTRGQQVTLSCSPISGHRSVSWYQQTPGQGLQFLFEYFSETQRNKGNFPGRFSGRQFSNSRSEMNVSTLELGDSALYLCASSFRLRTEAFFGQGTRLTVV.

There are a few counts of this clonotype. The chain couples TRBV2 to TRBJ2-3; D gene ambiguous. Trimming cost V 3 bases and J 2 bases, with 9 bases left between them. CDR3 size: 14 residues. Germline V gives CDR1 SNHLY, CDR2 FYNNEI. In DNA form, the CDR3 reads TGTGCCAGCAGTGATACGGAGCTCACAGATACGCAGTATTTT. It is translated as CASSDTELTDTQYF.

DNA of the CDR3: TGTGCCAGCAGTTACTCTGCGGCAGGGCCCTCACAGCCCCAGCATTTT. It encodes CASSYSAAGPSQPQHF. V gene TRBV6-5 combines with J gene TRBJ1-5; D might be TRBD1 (5 bases). Germline CDR1 MNHEY, CDR2 SVGAGI. CDR3 length equals 16 residues. Between the trimmed V and J ends, which lost 0 bases and 7 bases, there was a span of 16 bases.

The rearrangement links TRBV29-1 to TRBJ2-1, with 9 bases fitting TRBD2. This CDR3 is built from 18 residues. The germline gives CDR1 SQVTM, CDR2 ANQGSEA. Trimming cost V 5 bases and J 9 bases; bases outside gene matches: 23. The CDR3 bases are TGCAGCGTTCGGCATAACACACTAGCGGGTATGACTCTGGGTGAGCAGTTCTTC. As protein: CSVRHNTLAGMTLGEQFF.

CDR3 amino acids: CASSRTQAAVANTEAFF. The CDR3 coding sequence is TGTGCCAGTAGTAGAACGCAGGCGGCCGTGGCGAACACTGAAGCTTTCTTT. The V gene is TRBV19, the J gene TRBJ1-1; D remains unclear. Per germline, CDR1 LNHDA and CDR2 SQIVND (reference sequence). V lost 4 bases and J lost 1, with 19 bases in between. This CDR3 is built from 17 residues.

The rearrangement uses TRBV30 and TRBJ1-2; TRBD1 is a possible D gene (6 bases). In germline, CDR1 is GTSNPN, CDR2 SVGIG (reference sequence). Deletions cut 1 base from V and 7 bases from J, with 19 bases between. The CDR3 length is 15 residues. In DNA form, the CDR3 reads TGTGCCTGGAGTGGCCGGGGGAAGCCAGGGGCTGGCTACACCTTC. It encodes CAWSGRGKPGAGYTF.

In nucleotides, the CDR3 is TGTGCCAGCAGCTCTGGACTGGCGGGTCCAGATACGCAGTATTTT. This sequence encodes CASSSGLAGPDTQYF. This chain uses TRBV14 with TRBJ2-3, with D possibly matching TRBD2 (5 bases). The CDR3 totals 15 residues. The germline V gene encodes CDR1 SGHDN and CDR2 FVKESK. V lost 5 bases and J 4 bases, leaving 16 bases between the germline ends.

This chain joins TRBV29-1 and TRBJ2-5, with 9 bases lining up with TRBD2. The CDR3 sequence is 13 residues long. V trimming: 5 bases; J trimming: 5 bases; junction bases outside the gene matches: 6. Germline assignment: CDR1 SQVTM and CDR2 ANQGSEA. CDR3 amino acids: CSVTRTSVETQYF. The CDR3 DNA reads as TGCAGCGTTACCCGGACTAGCGTGGAGACCCAGTACTTC.

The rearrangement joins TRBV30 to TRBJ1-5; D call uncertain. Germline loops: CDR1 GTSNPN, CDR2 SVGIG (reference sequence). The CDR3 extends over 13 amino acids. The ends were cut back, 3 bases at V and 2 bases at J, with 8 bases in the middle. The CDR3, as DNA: TGTGCCTGGAGAGAGAGAGGCAATCAGCCCCAGCATTTT. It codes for CAWRERGNQPQHF.

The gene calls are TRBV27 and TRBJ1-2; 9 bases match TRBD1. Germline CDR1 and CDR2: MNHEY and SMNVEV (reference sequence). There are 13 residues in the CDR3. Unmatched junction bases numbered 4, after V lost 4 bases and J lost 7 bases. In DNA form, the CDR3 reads TGTGCCAGCAGTTCAGGACAGGGGTCTGGCTACACCTTC. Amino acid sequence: CASSSGQGSGYTF.

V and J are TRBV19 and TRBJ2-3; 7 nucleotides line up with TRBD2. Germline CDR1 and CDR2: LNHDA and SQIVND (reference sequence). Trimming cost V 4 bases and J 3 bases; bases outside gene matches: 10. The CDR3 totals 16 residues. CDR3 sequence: CASSKLTSFPTDTQYF. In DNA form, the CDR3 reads TGTGCCAGTAGTAAGTTGACTAGCTTTCCAACAGATACGCAGTATTTT.

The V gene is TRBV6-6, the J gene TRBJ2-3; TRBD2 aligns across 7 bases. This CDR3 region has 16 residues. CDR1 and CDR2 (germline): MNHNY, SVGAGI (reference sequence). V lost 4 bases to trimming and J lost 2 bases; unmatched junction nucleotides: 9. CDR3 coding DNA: TGTGCCAGCAGTTCGGGACCTGGGGACTACACAGATACGCAGTATTTT. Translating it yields CASSSGPGDYTDTQYF.

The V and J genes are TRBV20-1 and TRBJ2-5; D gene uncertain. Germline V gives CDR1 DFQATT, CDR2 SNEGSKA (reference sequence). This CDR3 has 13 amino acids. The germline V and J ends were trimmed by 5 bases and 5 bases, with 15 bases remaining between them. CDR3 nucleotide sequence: TGCAGTGCTCTTAGCAGCTCTGGGGAGACCCAGTACTTC. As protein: CSALSSSGETQYF.

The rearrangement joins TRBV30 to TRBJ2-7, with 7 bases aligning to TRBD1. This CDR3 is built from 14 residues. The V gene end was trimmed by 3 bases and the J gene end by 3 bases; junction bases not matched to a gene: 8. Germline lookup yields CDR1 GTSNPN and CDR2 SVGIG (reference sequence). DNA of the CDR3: TGTGCCTGGAGCGGACAGGACCTCCTCTACGAGCAGTACTTC. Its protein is CAWSGQDLLYEQYF. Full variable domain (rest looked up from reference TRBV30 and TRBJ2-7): SQTIHQWPATLVQPVGSPLSLECTVEGTSNPNLYWYRQAAGRGLQLLFYSVGIGQISSEVPQNLSASRPQDRQFILSSKKLLLSDSGFYLCAWSGQDLLYEQYFGPGTRLTVT.

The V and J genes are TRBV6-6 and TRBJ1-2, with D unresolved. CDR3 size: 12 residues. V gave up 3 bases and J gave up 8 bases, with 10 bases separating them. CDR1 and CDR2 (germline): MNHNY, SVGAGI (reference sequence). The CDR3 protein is CASSYETAGYTF. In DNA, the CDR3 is TGTGCCAGCAGTTATGAAACAGCCGGCTACACCTTC.

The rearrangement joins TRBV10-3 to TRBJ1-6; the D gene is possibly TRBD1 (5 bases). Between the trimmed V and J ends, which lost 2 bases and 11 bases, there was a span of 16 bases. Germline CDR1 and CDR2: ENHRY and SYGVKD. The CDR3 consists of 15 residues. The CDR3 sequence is CAISEEGSESTPLHF. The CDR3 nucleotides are TGTGCCATCAGTGAGGAGGGGTCGGAGTCGACACCCCTCCACTTT.